Presented here are 17 T cell receptor beta chains from one specimen sequenced in a study of blood T cells in healthy people across ages. The second PCR ran roughly 6 to 12 cycles with a sample-barcoded 5' primer and J-beta primers. MiXCR, run by TCRdb on the 5' RACE reads, gives a single entry per CDR3 protein. The repertoire consists of roughly 1,100,000 distinct CDR3 sequences, with roughly a quarter occurring once and the leading ten covering approximately 0.79%. This sample also appeared in a second study, on T cells of mothers and their children.

The sequenced sample was blood. These receptors were obtained from a girl under 10 years old in good health.

This clonotype has only a few counts. The rearrangement joins TRBV12-3 or TRBV12-4 to TRBJ2-7, with a tentative D call TRBD2 (5 bases). The length of the CDR3 is 16 residues. Trimming left V 8 bases short and J 3 bases short, with 23 bases between. CDR3 coding DNA: TGTGCCAGCTCCCTATTTCTCAAGGAGCGGCACTACGAGCAGTACTTC. Translating gives CASSLFLKERHYEQYF.

This clonotype showed up many times. The genes are TRBV20-1 and TRBJ2-1, with a tentative D call TRBD1 (6 bases). This CDR3 is 17 amino acids long. The germline CDR1 and CDR2 sequences are DFQATT and SNEGSKA (reference sequence). Trimming stripped 0 bases from V and 4 bases from J, with 19 bases between. The CDR3 region is CSARDGHRTAIYNEQFF. DNA for the CDR3: TGCAGTGCTAGAGATGGGCATAGGACAGCGATTTACAATGAGCAGTTCTTC.

This rearrangement joins TRBV6-2 or TRBV6-3 to TRBJ2-2, with 9 nucleotides matching TRBD1. Trimming cost V 4 bases and J 1 base; bases outside gene matches: 4. CDR3 length: 16 residues. CDR1 is MNHEY and CDR2 is SVGEGT in the germline V gene. The CDR3 DNA reads TGTGCCAGCAGTTCCGGACAGGGGCAGAACACCGGGGAGCTGTTTTTT. It encodes CASSSGQGQNTGELFF.

With respect to this clonotype: One junction end disagrees with the germline gene, perhaps due to a read error. The chain joins TRBV6-5 to TRBJ2-5; D not certain. The germline V gene encodes CDR1 MNHEY and CDR2 SVGAGI. CDR3 length: 10 residues. The CDR3 region is CASKEVFEFF. DNA for the CDR3: TGTGCCAGCAAGGAAGTGTTTGAGTTCTTC.

This clonotype was seen a handful of times. This chain joins TRBV4-3 and TRBJ2-5, with D perhaps matching TRBD2 (5 bases). There are 13 residues in the CDR3. Trimming removed 0 bases from V and 11 bases from J, with 13 bases in between. CDR1 LGHNA and CDR2 YSLEER come from the germline V gene. The chain's CDR3 is CASSQEWTYEQYF. As DNA, the CDR3 is TGCGCCAGCAGCCAAGAGTGGACTTATGAGCAGTACTTC.

The CDR3 DNA sequence: TGTGCCAGCAGCCTACTAGCAACGGGGGAGCAGTTCTTC. This codes for CASSLLATGEQFF. The V call is TRBV12-3 or TRBV12-4, the J call TRBJ2-1; a weak D match, TRBD2 (6 bases). The ends were cut back, 6 bases at V and 10 bases at J, with 16 bases in the middle. The CDR3 runs to 13 residues.

This rearrangement joins TRBV28 to TRBJ2-1; D unresolved. The assigned J gene may be wrong: the sequence end matches TRBJ2-7 better. This CDR3 contains 11 residues. Per the germline V gene, CDR1 is MDHEN and CDR2 is SYDVKM. Here the CDR3 reads CASSFVSEQYF. CDR3 in DNA: TGTGCCAGCAGTTTTGTTTCCGAGCAGTACTTC.

This clonotype occurred a few times. The chain carries TRBV3-1 and TRBJ2-5; TRBD2 matches 9 bases. The CDR3 is 15 residues long. CDR1 and CDR2 from the germline V gene are LGHDT and YNNKEL (reference sequence). V was clipped by 6 bases and J by 5 bases; unmatched bases: 10. CDR3 loop: CASSQSRGRGETQYF. As DNA, the CDR3 is TGTGCCAGCAGTCAAAGCCGCGGGAGGGGGGAGACCCAGTACTTC.

The chain links TRBV28 to TRBJ2-3; D unresolved. Trimming shortened V by 5 bases and J by 3 bases, and 12 bases separated the two germline ends. The CDR3 extends over 14 amino acids. Germline loops: CDR1 MDHEN, CDR2 SYDVKM. The CDR3 loop is CASSTPKETDTQYF. CDR3 coding DNA: TGTGCCAGCAGTACCCCAAAGGAAACAGATACGCAGTATTTT.

J is TRBJ2-3 and V is TRBV4-3; D not certain. This CDR3 contains 16 residues. The V end lost 0 bases, the J end lost 2 bases, and 12 bases lay between the germline ends. Looked up from germline, CDR1 is LGHNA and CDR2 is YSLEER. This chain's CDR3 is CASSQDLVGPTDTQYF. CDR3 DNA sequence: TGCGCCAGCAGCCAAGATCTGGTCGGTCCCACAGATACGCAGTATTTT.

This clonotype has only a few counts. The chain couples TRBV14 to TRBJ1-1, with D unclear. CDR3 length: 13 amino acids. Germline V CDR1 and CDR2: SGHDN, FVKESK. Trimming took off 4 bases at V and 5 bases at J, with 11 bases between the two ends. This chain's CDR3 is CASSRTRGTEAFF. DNA of the CDR3: TGTGCCAGCAGCCGCACCCGTGGGACTGAAGCTTTCTTT.

Written as DNA, the CDR3 is TGTGCCAGCAGTGACTCGATACACACAGATACGCAGTATTTT. Translated: CASSDSIHTDTQYF. This rearrangement joins TRBV6-4 to TRBJ2-3; no definite D call. The CDR3 totals 14 residues. V lost 0 bases and J 2 bases, leaving 6 bases between the germline ends. Germline-derived CDR1 and CDR2 are MRHNA and SNTAGT.

Details on this clonotype: Given the absence of the conserved phenylalanine or tryptophan at the CDR3 end, a read error is likely. The CDR3 DNA follows: TGCGCCAGCAGCTCAGGGACTAGCGCAGATACGCAGTATGTT. Amino acids: CASSSGTSADTQYV. The chain joins TRBV5-1 to TRBJ2-3, with 10 bases identical to TRBD2. J was trimmed by 4 bases and V by 3 bases; bases with no gene match: 2. The CDR3 is made up of 14 amino acids. In germline, CDR1 is SGHRS, CDR2 YFSETQ.

This clonotype was observed many times. V is TRBV29-1 and J is TRBJ2-5, with 7 bases that match TRBD1. The CDR3 is 11 amino acids. Germline V CDR1 and CDR2: SQVTM, ANQGSEA. J lost 5 bases, V lost 5 bases, and 2 bases had no gene match. The CDR3 coding sequence is TGCAGCGTTCAACAGGGGGAGACCCAGTACTTC. It is translated as CSVQQGETQYF.

This clonotype has only a few counts. The genes are TRBV24-1 and TRBJ2-5; no reliable D call. The last part of the DNA fits TRBJ2-1 better; the J call may be wrong. Germline V gene data show CDR1 as KGHDR and CDR2 as SFDVKD. The CDR3 spans 10 residues. The CDR3, as DNA: TGTGCCACCAGTGATCATGAGCAGTTCTTC. It translates to CATSDHEQFF.

The V call is TRBV27, the J call TRBJ2-5; no reliable D call. Trimming took 5 bases from V and 0 from J, leaving 13 bases between them. The V gene's germline CDR1 is MNHEY and CDR2 SMNVEV (reference sequence). The CDR3 extends over 15 amino acids. CDR3 residues: CASSHRSGNQETQYF. CDR3 in DNA: TGTGCCAGCAGTCACCGCAGTGGGAACCAAGAGACCCAGTACTTC.

The chain recombines TRBV7-2 with TRBJ2-7; D is tentatively TRBD1 or TRBD2 (6 bases each). CDR1 SGHTA and CDR2 FQGNSA come from the germline V gene. This CDR3 is built from 15 residues. Trimming cost V 1 base and J 7 bases, with 17 bases left between them. The DNA for the CDR3 is TGTGCCAGCAGCTTAGTCGGGGGCCGCCTTAGGGAGCAGTACTTC. This translates into CASSLVGGRLREQYF.